A selection of T cell receptor beta chains follows, all from one sample in a study of regulatory T cells in long-lasting Graves disease. TCRdb analysed the multiplex PCR reads with MiXCR anew, one entry per CDR3 protein. The sample lists some 370,000 distinct CDR3 sequences; approximately 10% were seen once. These data also featured in a second study, about T cells in Graves' hyperthyroidism and ophthalmopathy.

Sample: peripheral blood mononuclear cells (PBMCs), taken at new diagnosis, from a patient treated with antithyroid drugs. The origin of the receptors is a woman younger than 30 with Graves disease. Both conserved end residues are part of each CDR3. Fields, in order: J gene, clone size, V gene, D gene, CDR3 length, CDR3 DNA, CDR3 protein. The D gene is left open where the match is weak. The size of a clone is reported for some rows only, either as once, few or many, or as a class for expanded clones.

>TRBJ2-2|.|TRBV7-3|.|20
TGTGCCAGCAGTTCGACCGGGACACCAATTACCAGTTCAAACACCGGGGAGCTGTTTTTT
CASSSTGTPITSSNTGELFF
>TRBJ2-1|many|TRBV20-1|TRBD2|16
TGCAGCGGGACTAGCGGGAGTGAGCCGGCCTACAATGAGCAGTTCTTC
CSGTSGSEPAYNEQFF
>TRBJ2-1|.|TRBV19|TRBD2|19
TGTGCCAGTAGTCCCCAACCAATCCTACTAGCGACGATATACAATGAGCAGTTCTTC
CASSPQPILLATIYNEQFF
>TRBJ1-2|.|TRBV28|.|13
TGTGCCAGCAGTTCGGGCATGGACAAAGGCTACACCTTC
CASSSGMDKGYTF
>TRBJ2-7|many|TRBV20-1|TRBD2|14
TGCAGTGCCGTGCTAGCGGGAGAACTCTACGAGCAGTACTTC
CSAVLAGELYEQYF
>TRBJ1-2|.|TRBV20-1|TRBD1|13
TGCAGTGCACCGGGACAGGGACCGGGGGGCTACACCTTC
CSAPGQGPGGYTF
>TRBJ1-2|many|TRBV2|.|18
TGTGCCAGCAGTGAAGCCGCCAGGGTCGAAACAGGAAGCTATGGCTACACCTTC
CASSEAARVETGSYGYTF
>TRBJ2-1|many|TRBV6-2/TRBV6-3|TRBD2|18
TGTGCCAGCAGTTATTGTTATCCAGCGGGGCCTTGTTACAATGAGCAGTTCTTC
CASSYCYPAGPCYNEQFF
>TRBJ2-7|.|TRBV28|TRBD2|14
TGTGCCAGCATTTTGACTAGCGGTACCTACGAGCAGTACTTC
CASILTSGTYEQYF
>TRBJ2-7|many|TRBV12-3/TRBV12-4|.|13
TGTGCCAGCACCAACAAAGCCTCCTACGAGCAGTACTTC
CASTNKASYEQYF
>TRBJ2-3|many|TRBV5-4|.|18
TGTGCCAGCAGCTTGGGTGCTTTACGAGGTAGCAACGTAGATACGCAGTATTTT
CASSLGALRGSNVDTQYF
>TRBJ2-7|many|TRBV7-2|.|14
TGTGCCAGCTGCCTTTCTAGTTACTCCTACGAGCAGTACTTC
CASCLSSYSYEQYF
>TRBJ1-2|few|TRBV15|TRBD1|16
TGTGCCACCAGCAGGGGCCGGACAGGGGGCAACTATGGCTACACCTTC
CATSRGRTGGNYGYTF
>TRBJ2-3|many|TRBV6-1|.|13
TGTGCCAGCAGTGAGACACCCGGGATTCCTGCTCAATTT
CASSETPGIPAQF
>TRBJ2-5|many|TRBV11-2|.|11
TGTGCCAGCAGCCCCAAGAGGACCCAGTACTTC
CASSPKRTQYF
>TRBJ1-2|few|TRBV18|.|16
TGTGCCAGCTCACCACTCGCCGTTAGGGGAGATCGTGGCTACACCTTC
CASSPLAVRGDRGYTF
>TRBJ1-1|many|TRBV18|TRBD1|17
TGTGCCAGCTCACCTTCAGGACAGGGGTGGACGAACACTGAAGCTTTCTTT
CASSPSGQGWTNTEAFF
>TRBJ2-2|many|TRBV24-1|TRBD2|17
TGTGCCACCAGTGACTTGGACCAGGGAGGGGACACCGGGGAGCTGTTTTTT
CATSDLDQGGDTGELFF
>TRBJ2-3|many|TRBV7-9|.|14
TGTGCCAGCAGTCACCAGCCGAGCACAGATACGCAGTATTTT
CASSHQPSTDTQYF
>TRBJ2-7|.|TRBV5-1|TRBD2|16
TGCGCCAGCAGCCCACCTTCGGAGCGGGGAGCCTACGAGCAGTACTTC
CASSPPSERGAYEQYF
>TRBJ1-1|many|TRBV7-9|.|15
TGTGCCAGCAGCCAGAACGTAGGGCGTCGGGCTGAAGCTTTCTTT
CASSQNVGRRAEAFF
>TRBJ1-2|many|TRBV27|.|14
TGTGCCAGCAGGACCGGACTGCCCGACTATGGCTACACCTTC
CASRTGLPDYGYTF
>TRBJ2-3|.|TRBV7-3|TRBD1|13
TGTGCCAGCAGCTCAGGGGGCGCAGATACGCAGTATTTT
CASSSGGADTQYF